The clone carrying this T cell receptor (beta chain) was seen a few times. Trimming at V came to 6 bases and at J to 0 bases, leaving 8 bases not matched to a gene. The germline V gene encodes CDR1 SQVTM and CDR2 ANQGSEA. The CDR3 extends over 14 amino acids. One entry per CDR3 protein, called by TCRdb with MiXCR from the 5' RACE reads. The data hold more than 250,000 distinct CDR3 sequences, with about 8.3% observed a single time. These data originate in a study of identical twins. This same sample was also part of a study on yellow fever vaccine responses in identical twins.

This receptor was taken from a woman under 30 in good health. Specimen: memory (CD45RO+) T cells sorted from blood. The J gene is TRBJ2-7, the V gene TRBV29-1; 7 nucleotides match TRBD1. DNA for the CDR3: TGCAGCGTGACGGGACAGCTCAACTCCTACGAGCAGTACTTC. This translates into CSVTGQLNSYEQYF.